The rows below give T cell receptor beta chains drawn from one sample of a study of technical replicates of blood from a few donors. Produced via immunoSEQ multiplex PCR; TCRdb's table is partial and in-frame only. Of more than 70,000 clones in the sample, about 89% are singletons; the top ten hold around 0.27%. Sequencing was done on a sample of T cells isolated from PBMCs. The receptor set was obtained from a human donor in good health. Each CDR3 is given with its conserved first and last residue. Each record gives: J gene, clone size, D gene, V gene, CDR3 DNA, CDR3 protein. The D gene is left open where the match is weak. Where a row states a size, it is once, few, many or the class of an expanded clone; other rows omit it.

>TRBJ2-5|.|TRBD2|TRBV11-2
TGTGCCAGCAGCTTAGCCCCTAGCGGGGGTCAAGAGACCCAGTACTTC
CASSLAPSGGQETQYF
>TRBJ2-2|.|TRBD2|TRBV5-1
TGCGCCAGCAGCCCGGGGGGGGGCAACACCGGGGAGCTGTTTTTT
CASSPGGGNTGELFF
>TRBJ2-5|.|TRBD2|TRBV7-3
TGTGCCAGCAGCGCGGGACTAGCGGGGGCCATGGAGGAGACCCAGTACTTC
CASSAGLAGAMEETQYF
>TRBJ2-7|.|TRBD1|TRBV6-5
TGTGCCAGCAGTTACGGACAGGGGCCCAACGAGCAGTACTTC
CASSYGQGPNEQYF
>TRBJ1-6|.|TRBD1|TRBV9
TGTGCCAGCAGCGCCGACCGGGGACAGGCCAATTCACCCCTCCACTTT
CASSADRGQANSPLHF
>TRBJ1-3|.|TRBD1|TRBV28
TGTGCCAGCATATCCCCCGGGACAGGGTTTGGAAACACCATATATTTT
CASISPGTGFGNTIYF
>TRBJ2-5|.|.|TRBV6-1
TGTGCCAGCAGTGAAGGTGGTCCAAGGGGGGAGACCCAGTACTTC
CASSEGGPRGETQYF
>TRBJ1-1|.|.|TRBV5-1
TGCGCCAGCAGCTTATTCGGGGGGGTAATGAACACTGAAGCTTTCTTT
CASSLFGGVMNTEAFF
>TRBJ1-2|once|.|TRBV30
TGTGCCTGGAGTGTAGGAATTGGACAGTTCTATGGCTACACCTTC
CAWSVGIGQFYGYTF
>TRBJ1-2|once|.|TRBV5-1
TGCGCCAGCAGCTCCTGGACAGAGACACGACGGGACTATGGCTACACCTTC
CASSSWTETRRDYGYTF
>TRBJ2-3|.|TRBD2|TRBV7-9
TGTGCCAGTAATAGCGGGGGGCTCACAGATACGCAGTATTTT
CASNSGGLTDTQYF
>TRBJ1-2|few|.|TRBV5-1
TGCGCCAGCAGCATCCAGCTGGGGGGGTATGGCTACACCTTC
CASSIQLGGYGYTF
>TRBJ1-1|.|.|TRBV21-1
TGTGCCAGCATCCTGACAGGGGCCTCCGGTGAAGCTTTCTTT
CASILTGASGEAFF
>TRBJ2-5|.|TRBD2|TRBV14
TGTGCCAGCAGTCAAGCACTAGCGGGACAAGAGACCCAGTACTTC
CASSQALAGQETQYF
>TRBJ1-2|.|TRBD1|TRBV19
TGTGCCAGTAGTATACAGGACAGGAAGACCCACACCTTC
CASSIQDRKTHTF
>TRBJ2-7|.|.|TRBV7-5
TGTGTCAGAACCACAGGGTGGCCCTACGAGCAGTACTTC
CVRTTGWPYEQYF
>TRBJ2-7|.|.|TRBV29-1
TGCAGCGCGCGGACAGCCGCCTACGAGCAGTACTTC
CSARTAAYEQYF
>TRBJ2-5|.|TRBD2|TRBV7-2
TGTGCCAGCAGCTATGTAGCGGGAGGAGAGACCCAGTACTTC
CASSYVAGGETQYF
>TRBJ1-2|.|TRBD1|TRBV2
TGTGCCAGCAGTGATGTAGGGGGCGGTAACTATGGCTACACCTTC
CASSDVGGGNYGYTF
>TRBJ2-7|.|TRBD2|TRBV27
TGTGCCAGCAGCCTCTCTAGCGGGATGGACTACGAGCAGTACTTC
CASSLSSGMDYEQYF
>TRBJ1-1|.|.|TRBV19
TGTGCCAGTAGTATACGGGGTTTCGAGACTGAAGCTTTCTTT
CASSIRGFETEAFF
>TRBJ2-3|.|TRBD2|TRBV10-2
TGCGCCAGCAGTGACATCGCGGGAGCGGTAGGTACGCAGTATTTT
CASSDIAGAVGTQYF
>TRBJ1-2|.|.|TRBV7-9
TGTGCCAGCAGCTTAGGCGGTTACTATGGCTACACCTTC
CASSLGGYYGYTF
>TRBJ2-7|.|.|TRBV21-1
TGTGCCAGCAGCCCGACAGGCGAGAGCGGTCTAGAGCAGTACTTC
CASSPTGESGLEQYF
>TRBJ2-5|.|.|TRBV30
TGTGCCTGGAGTGTACTCCCATGGACCCAGTACTTC
CAWSVLPWTQYF
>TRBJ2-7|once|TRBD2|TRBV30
TGTGCCTCCCGAAATAGCGGGTTAGGTCAGCAGTACTTC
CASRNSGLGQQYF
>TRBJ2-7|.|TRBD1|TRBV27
TGTGCCAGCAGTTTAGCCCAGGGGGCCTACGAGCAGTACTTC
CASSLAQGAYEQYF
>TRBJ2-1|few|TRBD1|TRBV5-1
TGCGCCAGTGACAGGGGAGAGCAGTTCTTC
CASDRGEQFF
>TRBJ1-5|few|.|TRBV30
TGTGCCTGGAGGGGAGGGCAGGGGCGGCCCCAGCATTTT
CAWRGGQGRPQHF
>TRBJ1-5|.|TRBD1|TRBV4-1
TGCGCCAGCAGCCAAGATCCCTCCTCGACAGGGATGAGACAGCCCCAGCATTTT
CASSQDPSSTGMRQPQHF
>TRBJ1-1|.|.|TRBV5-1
TGCGCCAGCAGCTTGGCCACGGTGAACACTGAAGCTTTCTTT
CASSLATVNTEAFF
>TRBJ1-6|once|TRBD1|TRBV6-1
TGTGCCAGCAGTGAGTTGGACAGGGGACGTTCACCCCTCCACTTT
CASSELDRGRSPLHF
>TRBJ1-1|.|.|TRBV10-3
TGTGCCATCAGTGCTCAGTGGAACACTGAAGCTTTCTTT
CAISAQWNTEAFF
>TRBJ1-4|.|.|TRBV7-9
TGTGCCAGCAGCTTGACAGGAGAGGGAGAAAAACTGTTTTTT
CASSLTGEGEKLFF
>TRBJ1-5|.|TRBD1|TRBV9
TGTGCCAGCAGCGTACAGGGGGACAATCAGCCCCAGCATTTT
CASSVQGDNQPQHF
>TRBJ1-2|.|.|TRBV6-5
TGTGCCAGCAGCACTCTCGGGGGCTATGGCTACACCTTC
CASSTLGGYGYTF
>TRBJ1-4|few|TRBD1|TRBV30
TGTGCCTGGAGTGGACAGGGCGAAAAACTGTTTTTT
CAWSGQGEKLFF
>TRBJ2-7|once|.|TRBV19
TGTGCCAGTAGCATCATCCCCGGCTACGAGCAGTACTTC
CASSIIPGYEQYF
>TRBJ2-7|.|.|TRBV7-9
TGTGCCAGCAGCGAGGACTACGAGCAGTACTTC
CASSEDYEQYF
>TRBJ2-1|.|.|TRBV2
TGTGCCACTACACTCACCGAAGGGAGATTGTCCTACAATGAGCAGTTCTTC
CATTLTEGRLSYNEQFF
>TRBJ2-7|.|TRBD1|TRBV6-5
TGTGCCAGCAGTTACCATGACAGGGACGGCGAGCAGTACTTC
CASSYHDRDGEQYF
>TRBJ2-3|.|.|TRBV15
TGTGCCACCAAGACAGGTAGCACAGATACGCAGTATTTT
CATKTGSTDTQYF
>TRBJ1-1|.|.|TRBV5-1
TGCGCCAGCAGCTCTGTCAGGGGAAGGACCATCGGGAACACTGAAGCTTTCTTT
CASSSVRGRTIGNTEAFF
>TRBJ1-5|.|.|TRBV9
TGTGCCAGCAGCAGGGGGATGGGGCCCCAGCATTTT
CASSRGMGPQHF
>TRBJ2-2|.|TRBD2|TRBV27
TGTGCCAGCAGTTCCCTACTAGCGGGAGGGGAGCTGTTTTTT
CASSSLLAGGELFF
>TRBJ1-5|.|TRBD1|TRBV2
TGTGCCAGCAGTGAATGGGACAGAAATCAGCCCCAGCATTTT
CASSEWDRNQPQHF
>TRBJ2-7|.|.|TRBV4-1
TGCGCCAGCAGCCAAGGCAGGGGAAGCTACGAGCAGTACTTC
CASSQGRGSYEQYF
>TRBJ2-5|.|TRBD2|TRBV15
TGTGCCACCCAAAACTCAATAGCGGGACAAGAGACCCAGTACTTC
CATQNSIAGQETQYF